This TCR beta chain was identified in a study of a mutant IDH1 vaccine in newly diagnosed glioma (dated by TCRdb to the early 2020s). Regarding the research as a whole: Eight vaccinations were administered to patients in weeks 1, 3, 5, 7, 11, 15, 19 and 23, corresponding to visits V03 through V10. The roughly 34 treated patients were roughly 62% male and around 40% female, with a mean age of about 38 years. Longitudinal TCRB deep sequencing was done for 25 treated patients, wherever samples were available for exploratory analyses. Before enrollment, most patients had been given radiochemotherapy with temozolomide as standard therapy, while the rest had received either radiotherapy alone or temozolomide alone. Vaccination began 4-6 weeks after radiotherapy alone, or alongside temozolomide cycles in the chemotherapy-containing groups. Peripheral blood was drawn at six visits: V03 (baseline), V05, V07, V10, V12 and V13.

The library was produced with the immunoSEQ multiplex PCR assay. Following the manufacturer's protocol, the hsTCRB Kit was used to amplify rearranged TCR beta chain sequences. TCRB libraries were sequenced on an Illumina MiSeq. The authors processed their data as follows. Demultiplexing, trimming and gene mapping were performed with the kit vendor's proprietary platform. The table was pulled from immuneACCESS by TCRdb, which kept in-frame rearrangements only. Such tables lose some clones; where checked, under half of the loss comes from unresolved V genes, and the rest has no known cause. V and J calls and clone size are given by that table; D and trimming were obtained from the DNA. Present in this sample are 100,000 to 150,000 clones, around three quarters of which were seen just once. The ten largest clones add up to 4.5% to 6% of the sample. Details on this clone: Its target antigen remains unknown. Per-nucleotide qualities are absent, and no much larger clonotype sits a single base away.

Results and caveats for the whole study, not just this receptor: PBMC samples for TCRB deep sequencing were selected based on availability. Immune responses induced by the vaccine were seen in over 90% of patients across multiple MHC alleles. No apparent relationship was observed between pseudoprogression and alterations in the top peripheral T cell clonotypes detected by TCRB sequencing. The authors noted that analyses of patient blood samples could not be reproduced because of sample limitations.

The CDR3 starts with the cysteine, ends with the phenylalanine, and has 13 residues. The read is trimmed to its CDR3 DNA, 39 bases read in frame from base 1. The germline V gene yields MNHNS for CDR1 and SASEGT for CDR2. V has 6 bases trimmed and J has 5 bases trimmed; junction bases matching no gene number 5. This sample's time point label indicates: week 11, during vaccination. Each vaccine dose was 300 ug of a 20-mer mutant IDH1 peptide in Montanide, given subcutaneously with topical imiquimod. Donors had newly diagnosed WHO grade 3 or 4 IDH1-mutant astrocytomas with loss of nuclear ATRX. The samples were drawn from NOA16, a multicentre, single-arm, open-label phase I trial in Germany that tested a mutant IDH1 peptide vaccine in humans for the first time. The DNeasy Blood and Tissue Kit was used to extract genomic DNA from EDTA blood for TCRB sequencing.

This TCR was sampled from a man aged 35 to 55 with glioma. This sample comprised PBMCs, obtained from a glioma patient whose treatment included an IDH1 peptide vaccine. The V gene is TRBV6-1 and the J gene is TRBJ2-5; 8 nucleotides in the junction match TRBD1. In nucleotide form, the sequence is TGTGCCAGCAGGGTGACAGGGGTCGAGACCCAGTACTTC. Its translation reads: CASRVTGVETQYF.